Included here is one T cell receptor beta chain sequence, with context. RNA transcripts yielded amplified TCR beta CDR3 regions. A set of HTBI primers served as the primers for a first-round RT-PCR of the TCR CDR3. MiXCR, run by TCRdb on the multiplex PCR reads, gives a single entry per CDR3 protein. The sample consists of under 650,000 distinct CDR3 sequences, under 20% of them appearing once. These data originate in a study of T cells in Graves' hyperthyroidism and ophthalmopathy. Study-wide context: Pretreatment peripheral blood was obtained at initial diagnosis.

Germline V gives CDR1 WSHSY, CDR2 SAAADI. Germline trimming cut 6 bases from V and 0 bases from J; bases unmatched to any gene: 8. CDR3 size: 19 residues. Across 18 months, stable Graves' hyperthyroidism was marked by no progression to ophthalmopathy. Exclusion of a patient resulted from uncontrolled infection, other autoimmune disease, pregnancy or lactation. The receptor comes from a woman in her twenties or thirties with Graves' hyperthyroidism. Sequences were obtained from blood. V and J are TRBV10-2 and TRBJ2-2, with 15 bases aligning to TRBD2. CDR3 DNA: TGCGCCAGCAGATCACCGGGACTAGCGGGAGGCGCGAACACCGGGGAGCTGTTTTTT. Its translation is CASRSPGLAGGANTGELFF.